This is a list of T cell receptor beta chains from one sample in a study of T cell responses to AZD1222 COVID-19 vaccine. Generated by immunoSEQ multiplex PCR, the TCRdb table keeps only in-frame clones and is missing some. The sample holds 75,000 to 100,000 clones, 80% to 90% seen once. Sequenced material: peripheral blood, taken on day 0 of AZD1222 vaccination. Receptor source: an adult in good health. Both conserved end residues are part of each CDR3. The order of the fields is J gene, clone size, V gene, D gene, CDR3 protein, CDR3 DNA. D genes are given only for firm matches. The size field is filled for only some rows; it gives once, few, many or a size class.

J: TRBJ2-3
size: once
V: TRBV7-7
D: -
CDR3: CASSLNLEDTQYF
DNA: TGTGCCAGCAGCTTAAACCTGGAGGATACGCAGTATTTT

J: TRBJ1-3
size: -
V: TRBV3-1/TRBV3-2
D: -
CDR3: CASSQSGDGNTIYF
DNA: TGTGCCAGCAGCCAGTCGGGAGATGGAAACACCATATATTTT

J: TRBJ1-2
size: -
V: TRBV5-1
D: -
CDR3: CASSFSPNYGYTF
DNA: TGCGCCAGCAGCTTCTCACCTAACTATGGCTACACCTTC

J: TRBJ2-3
size: -
V: TRBV27
D: -
CDR3: CASSWGVGTDTQYF
DNA: TGTGCCAGCAGTTGGGGAGTCGGCACAGATACGCAGTATTTT

J: TRBJ1-1
size: -
V: TRBV2
D: -
CDR3: CASSEGGQEAFF
DNA: TGTGCCAGCAGTGAAGGGGGGCAGGAAGCTTTCTTT

J: TRBJ1-4
size: -
V: TRBV3-1/TRBV3-2
D: -
CDR3: CASSQDRGWTNEKLFF
DNA: TGTGCCAGCAGCCAAGATCGAGGGTGGACTAATGAAAAACTGTTTTTT

J: TRBJ2-7
size: -
V: TRBV12-3/TRBV12-4
D: -
CDR3: CASSQQKPYEQYF
DNA: TGTGCCAGCAGTCAACAGAAACCCTACGAGCAGTACTTC

J: TRBJ2-7
size: few
V: TRBV19
D: TRBD2
CDR3: CASSWGGSYEQYF
DNA: TGTGCCAGTAGTTGGGGGGGATCCTACGAGCAGTACTTC

J: TRBJ2-3
size: -
V: TRBV30
D: TRBD2
CDR3: CASAGKSTDTQYF
DNA: TGTGCCTCAGCGGGGAAGAGCACAGATACGCAGTATTTT

J: TRBJ1-1
size: few
V: TRBV2
D: -
CDR3: CASRPRYRGQNTEAFF
DNA: TGTGCCAGCAGGCCACGATACCGGGGGCAAAACACTGAAGCTTTCTTT

J: TRBJ1-3
size: -
V: TRBV30
D: -
CDR3: CAQGGRHSGNTIYF
DNA: TGTGCCCAGGGAGGCCGCCACTCTGGAAACACCATATATTTT

J: TRBJ1-4
size: -
V: TRBV6-6
D: -
CDR3: CASSWTQGRGSEKLFF
DNA: TGTGCCAGCAGTTGGACCCAGGGGAGAGGGTCTGAAAAACTGTTTTTT

J: TRBJ2-7
size: -
V: TRBV27
D: -
CDR3: CASSRGGTGSYEQYF
DNA: TGTGCCAGCAGTAGGGGGGGAACGGGCTCCTACGAGCAGTACTTC

J: TRBJ1-4
size: -
V: TRBV9
D: TRBD1
CDR3: CASSPRTGRSEKLFF
DNA: TGTGCCAGCAGCCCCAGGACAGGCCGTAGCGAAAAACTGTTTTTT

J: TRBJ1-2
size: -
V: TRBV7-2
D: -
CDR3: CASSRGSNYGYTF
DNA: TGTGCCAGCAGCCGGGGCTCTAACTATGGCTACACCTTC

J: TRBJ2-3
size: -
V: TRBV15
D: -
CDR3: CATSGGTRGPDTQYF
DNA: TGTGCCACCAGCGGAGGGACAAGGGGGCCAGATACGCAGTATTTT

J: TRBJ1-1
size: -
V: TRBV18
D: -
CDR3: CASSPERPGGVVTEAFF
DNA: TGTGCCAGCTCACCCGAGCGGCCGGGGGGGGTTGTCACTGAAGCTTTCTTT

J: TRBJ1-2
size: -
V: TRBV12-3/TRBV12-4
D: TRBD1
CDR3: CASSHGTGYGYTF
DNA: TGTGCCAGCAGCCACGGGACAGGATATGGCTACACCTTC

J: TRBJ2-7
size: -
V: TRBV11-3
D: -
CDR3: CASSRDGPQYF
DNA: TGTGCCAGCAGCCGGGACGGACCACAGTACTTC

J: TRBJ2-7
size: -
V: TRBV11-3
D: -
CDR3: CASTTSRVGEQYF
DNA: TGTGCCAGCACCACCTCGAGGGTGGGCGAGCAGTACTTC

J: TRBJ2-1
size: -
V: TRBV19
D: -
CDR3: CASRNIQGRLYNEQFF
DNA: TGTGCCAGTAGAAACATTCAGGGGAGATTATACAATGAGCAGTTCTTC

J: TRBJ2-3
size: once
V: TRBV2
D: -
CDR3: CASSRLLGSGTDTQYF
DNA: TGTGCCAGCAGCCGCCTCCTAGGGTCTGGCACAGATACGCAGTATTTT

J: TRBJ2-3
size: -
V: TRBV18
D: -
CDR3: CASSLRPGTDTQYF
DNA: TGTGCCAGCTCACTCCGACCGGGCACAGATACGCAGTATTTT

J: TRBJ2-5
size: -
V: TRBV3-1/TRBV3-2
D: -
CDR3: CASSQRGETQYF
DNA: TGTGCCAGCAGCCAAAGGGGGGAGACCCAGTACTTC

J: TRBJ2-7
size: -
V: TRBV4-1
D: TRBD1
CDR3: CASSQTDRGLYEQYF
DNA: TGCGCCAGCAGCCAAACCGACAGGGGGCTTTACGAGCAGTACTTC

J: TRBJ1-6
size: -
V: TRBV7-2
D: -
CDR3: CASSSLRSNSPLHF
DNA: TGTGCCAGCAGCTCCCTTCGCTCTAATTCACCCCTCCACTTT

J: TRBJ2-2
size: few
V: TRBV25-1
D: -
CDR3: CASSESPPRSSGELFF
DNA: TGTGCCAGCAGTGAATCCCCTCCGCGGTCCTCCGGGGAGCTGTTTTTT

J: TRBJ1-4
size: -
V: TRBV5-1
D: TRBD1
CDR3: CASSFGTGSEKLFF
DNA: TGCGCCAGCAGCTTCGGGACAGGGAGTGAAAAACTGTTTTTT

J: TRBJ2-1
size: -
V: TRBV7-8
D: TRBD2
CDR3: CASSSRAGDNEQFF
DNA: TGTGCCAGCAGCTCGCGAGCGGGGGACAATGAGCAGTTCTTC

J: TRBJ1-1
size: -
V: TRBV3-1/TRBV3-2
D: -
CDR3: CASSHVGGLGPEAFF
DNA: TGTGCCAGCAGCCACGTGGGAGGGCTGGGCCCTGAAGCTTTCTTT

J: TRBJ2-1
size: -
V: TRBV5-1
D: -
CDR3: CASSLGRTQGQFF
DNA: TGCGCCAGCAGCTTGGGAAGGACACAAGGGCAGTTCTTC

J: TRBJ1-1
size: -
V: TRBV7-9
D: -
CDR3: CASSPTLGDTEAFF
DNA: TGTGCCAGCAGTCCGACTTTAGGGGACACTGAAGCTTTCTTT

J: TRBJ2-5
size: -
V: TRBV7-8
D: -
CDR3: CASSLEAGAVGETQYF
DNA: TGTGCCAGCAGCTTAGAAGCAGGGGCGGTAGGGGAGACCCAGTACTTC

J: TRBJ1-4
size: -
V: TRBV9
D: -
CDR3: CASSVGGGENEKLFF
DNA: TGTGCCAGCAGCGTAGGAGGGGGGGAAAATGAAAAACTGTTTTTT

J: TRBJ2-5
size: -
V: TRBV7-8
D: -
CDR3: CASSFTRAEETQYF
DNA: TGTGCCAGCAGCTTCACTCGGGCAGAAGAGACCCAGTACTTC

J: TRBJ2-7
size: -
V: TRBV2
D: TRBD1
CDR3: CASCFDRGYEQYF
DNA: TGTGCCAGCTGTTTCGACAGGGGATACGAGCAGTACTTC

J: TRBJ1-5
size: -
V: TRBV7-9
D: TRBD1
CDR3: CASSLGTGGNQPQHF
DNA: TGTGCCAGCAGCTTAGGGACAGGGGGCAATCAGCCCCAGCATTTT

J: TRBJ2-1
size: -
V: TRBV21-1
D: -
CDR3: CASSKKGRGPWFF
DNA: TGTGCCAGCAGCAAAAAAGGAAGGGGCCCGTGGTTCTTC

J: TRBJ2-7
size: -
V: TRBV5-4
D: -
CDR3: CASSLGPGYEQYF
DNA: TGTGCCAGCAGCTTGGGGCCGGGCTACGAGCAGTACTTC

J: TRBJ2-2
size: -
V: TRBV6-6
D: -
CDR3: CASRLMNTGELFF
DNA: TGTGCCAGCAGACTCATGAACACCGGGGAGCTGTTTTTT

J: TRBJ1-2
size: -
V: TRBV18
D: TRBD1
CDR3: CASSLGQGGYTF
DNA: TGTGCCAGCTCACTGGGACAGGGTGGCTACACCTTC

J: TRBJ2-1
size: few
V: TRBV5-6
D: -
CDR3: CASSFVLSSYNEQFF
DNA: TGTGCCAGCAGCTTTGTGTTAAGCTCCTACAATGAGCAGTTCTTC

J: TRBJ1-4
size: -
V: TRBV11-2
D: TRBD1
CDR3: CASSFGTGSEKLFF
DNA: TGTGCCAGCAGCTTCGGGACAGGGTCTGAAAAACTGTTTTTT

J: TRBJ1-2
size: -
V: TRBV6-5
D: TRBD1
CDR3: CASRGQPLSTF
DNA: TGTGCCAGCAGGGGACAGCCACTTTCTACCTTC

J: TRBJ2-1
size: -
V: TRBV10-2
D: -
CDR3: CASSESRGYNEQFF
DNA: TGCGCCAGCAGTGAGTCCCGCGGGTACAATGAGCAGTTCTTC

J: TRBJ2-3
size: -
V: TRBV5-1
D: TRBD2
CDR3: CASSVERGAGGDTQYF
DNA: TGCGCCAGCAGCGTAGAGCGGGGGGCCGGGGGAGATACGCAGTATTTT

J: TRBJ2-3
size: -
V: TRBV10-1
D: TRBD1
CDR3: CASSGTGPDTQYF
DNA: TGCGCCAGCAGTGGGACAGGGCCAGATACGCAGTATTTT

J: TRBJ2-6
size: -
V: TRBV5-1
D: TRBD2
CDR3: CASSQRTSGGSLLTF
DNA: TGCGCCAGCAGCCAGCGGACTAGCGGGGGGAGCCTCCTGACTTTC

J: TRBJ2-1
size: -
V: TRBV2
D: -
CDR3: CASSEEQVNNEQFF
DNA: TGTGCCAGCAGTGAAGAACAGGTAAACAATGAGCAGTTCTTC

J: TRBJ2-7
size: -
V: TRBV5-5
D: -
CDR3: CASSYTWGGTYEQYF
DNA: TGTGCCAGCAGCTATACCTGGGGGGGCACCTACGAGCAGTACTTC

J: TRBJ1-2
size: -
V: TRBV6-1
D: -
CDR3: CASSEAVGYGYTF
DNA: TGTGCCAGCAGTGAAGCGGTTGGCTATGGCTACACCTTC

J: TRBJ1-2
size: -
V: TRBV6-1
D: -
CDR3: CASSEAPGSLNYGYTF
DNA: TGTGCCAGCAGTGAAGCGCCGGGGAGCCTTAACTATGGCTACACCTTC